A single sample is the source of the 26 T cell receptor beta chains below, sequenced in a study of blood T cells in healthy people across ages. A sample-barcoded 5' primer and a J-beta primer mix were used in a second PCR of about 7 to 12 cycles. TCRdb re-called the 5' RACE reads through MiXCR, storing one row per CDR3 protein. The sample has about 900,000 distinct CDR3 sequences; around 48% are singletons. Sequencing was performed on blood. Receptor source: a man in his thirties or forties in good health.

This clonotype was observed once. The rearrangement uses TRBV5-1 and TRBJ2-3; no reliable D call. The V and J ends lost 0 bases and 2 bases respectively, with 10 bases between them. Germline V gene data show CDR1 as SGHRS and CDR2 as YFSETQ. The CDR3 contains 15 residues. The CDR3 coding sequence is TGCGCCAGCAGCTTGGGCCCCGGAAACACAGATACGCAGTATTTT. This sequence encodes CASSLGPGNTDTQYF.

CDR3 DNA: TGTGCCAGCAGCCAAGGGTGGCCCATCCCAAACTATGGCTACACCTTC. It codes for CASSQGWPIPNYGYTF. This chain uses TRBV4-2 with TRBJ1-2; D unclear. The germline V gene has CDR1 LGHNA and CDR2 YNFKEQ. The CDR3 runs to 16 residues. The V end lost 1 base, the J end lost 2 bases, and 14 bases lay between the germline ends.

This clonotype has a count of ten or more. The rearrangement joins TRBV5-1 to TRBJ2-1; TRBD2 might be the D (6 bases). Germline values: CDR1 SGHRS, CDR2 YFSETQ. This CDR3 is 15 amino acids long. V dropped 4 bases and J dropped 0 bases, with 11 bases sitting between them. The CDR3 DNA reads TGCGCCAGCAGCGGTGACGGGAGCTCCTACAATGAGCAGTTCTTC. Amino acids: CASSGDGSSYNEQFF.

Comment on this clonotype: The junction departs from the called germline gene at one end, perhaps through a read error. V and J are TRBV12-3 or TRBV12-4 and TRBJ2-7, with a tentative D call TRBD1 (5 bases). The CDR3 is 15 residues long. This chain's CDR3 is CAGSLLAGSSYEQYF. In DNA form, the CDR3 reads TGTGCCGGCAGTTTACTGGCAGGGTCATCCTACGAGCAGTACTTC.

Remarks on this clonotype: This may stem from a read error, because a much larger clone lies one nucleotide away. CDR3 in amino acids: CASSQDWETQYF. Here the CDR3 DNA reads TGTGCCAGCAGCCAAGATTGGGAGACCCAGTACTTC. The rearrangement uses TRBV14 and TRBJ2-5; D is ambiguous. V was pared by 0 bases and J by 5 bases, with 4 bases between. The CDR3 has 12 residues. Germline V gene data show CDR1 as SGHDN and CDR2 as FVKESK.

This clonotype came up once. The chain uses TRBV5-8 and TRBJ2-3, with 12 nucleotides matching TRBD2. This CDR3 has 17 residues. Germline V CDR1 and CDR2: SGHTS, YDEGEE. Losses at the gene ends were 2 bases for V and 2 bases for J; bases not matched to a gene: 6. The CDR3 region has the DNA TGTGCCAGCAGCTTCCGAGGACTAGCGGGGCTCACAGATACGCAGTATTTT. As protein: CASSFRGLAGLTDTQYF.

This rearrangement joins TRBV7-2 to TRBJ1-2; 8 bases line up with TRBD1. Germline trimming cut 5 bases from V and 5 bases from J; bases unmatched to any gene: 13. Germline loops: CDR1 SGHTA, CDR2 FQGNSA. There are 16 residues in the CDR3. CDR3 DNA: TGTGCCAGCAGCGCCCGGTCCGGGACAGGAGGTTATGGCTACACCTTC. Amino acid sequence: CASSARSGTGGYGYTF.

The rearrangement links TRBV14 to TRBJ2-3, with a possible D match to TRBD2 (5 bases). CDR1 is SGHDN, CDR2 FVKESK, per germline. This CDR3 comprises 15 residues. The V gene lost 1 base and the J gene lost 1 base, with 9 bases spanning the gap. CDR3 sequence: CASSQVRTGTDTQYF. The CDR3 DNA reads TGTGCCAGCAGCCAAGTTCGGACTGGCACAGATACGCAGTATTTT.

The CDR3, as DNA: TGTGCCAGCAGTTCAATTAGCGGGGGCATTTCCTACGAGCAGTACTTC. Protein: CASSSISGGISYEQYF. The V gene is TRBV27, the J gene TRBJ2-7; 9 positions match TRBD2. Losses at the gene ends were 4 bases for V and 1 base for J; bases not matched to a gene: 8. Germline-derived CDR1 and CDR2 are MNHEY and SMNVEV (reference sequence). This CDR3 region has 16 residues.

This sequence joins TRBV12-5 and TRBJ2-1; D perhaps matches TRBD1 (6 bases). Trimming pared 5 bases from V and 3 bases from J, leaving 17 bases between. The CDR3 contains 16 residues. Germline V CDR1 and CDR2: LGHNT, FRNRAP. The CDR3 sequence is CASGLAVGQLYNEQFF. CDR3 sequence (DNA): TGTGCTAGTGGTCTGGCTGTCGGACAGCTCTACAATGAGCAGTTCTTC.

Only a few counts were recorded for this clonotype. The CDR3 nucleotides read TGCGCCATGGGGTTGATAAGGGAGAATGGCTACACCTTC. It translates to CAMGLIRENGYTF. The chain combines TRBV5-1 with TRBJ1-2, with no clear D. The germline V gene encodes CDR1 SGHRS and CDR2 YFSETQ. V gave up 9 bases and J gave up 6 bases, with 18 bases separating them. The CDR3 length is 13 residues.

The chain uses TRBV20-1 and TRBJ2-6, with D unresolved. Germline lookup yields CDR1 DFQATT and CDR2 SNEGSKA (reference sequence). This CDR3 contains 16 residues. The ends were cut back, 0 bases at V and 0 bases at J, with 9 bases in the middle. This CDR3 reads CSARDPQSSGANVLTF. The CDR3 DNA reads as TGCAGTGCTAGAGATCCTCAGAGCTCTGGGGCCAACGTCCTGACTTTC.

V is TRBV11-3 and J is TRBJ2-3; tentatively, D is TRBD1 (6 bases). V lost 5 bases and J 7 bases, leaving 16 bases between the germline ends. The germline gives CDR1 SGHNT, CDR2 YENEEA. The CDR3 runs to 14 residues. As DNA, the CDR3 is TGTGCCAGCAGCGACAATAGGGGGTCGAATACGCAGTATTTT. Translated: CASSDNRGSNTQYF.

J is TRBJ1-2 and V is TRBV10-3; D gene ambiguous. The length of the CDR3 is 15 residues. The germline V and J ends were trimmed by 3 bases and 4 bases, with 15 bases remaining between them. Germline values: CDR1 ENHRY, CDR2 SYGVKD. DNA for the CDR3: TGTGCCATCAGTGAATACCCTAGGGTCTCCTATGGCTACACCTTC. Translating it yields CAISEYPRVSYGYTF.

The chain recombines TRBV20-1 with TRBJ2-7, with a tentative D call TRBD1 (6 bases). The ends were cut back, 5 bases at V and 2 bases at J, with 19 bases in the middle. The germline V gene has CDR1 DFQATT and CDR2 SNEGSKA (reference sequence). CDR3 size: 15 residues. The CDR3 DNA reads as TGCAGTGCTCTCTCCGGGACACGCATTACCTACGAGCAGTACTTC. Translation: CSALSGTRITYEQYF.

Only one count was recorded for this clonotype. The CDR3 bases are TGCAGTGCTAGAGAATATCGGGCCGTAGCTAACTATGGCTACACCTTC. The encoded protein is CSAREYRAVANYGYTF. This chain connects TRBV20-1 to TRBJ1-2, with unresolved D. V gave up 0 bases and J gave up 0 bases, with 14 bases separating them. Looked up from germline, CDR1 is DFQATT and CDR2 is SNEGSKA (reference sequence). The length of the CDR3 is 16 residues.

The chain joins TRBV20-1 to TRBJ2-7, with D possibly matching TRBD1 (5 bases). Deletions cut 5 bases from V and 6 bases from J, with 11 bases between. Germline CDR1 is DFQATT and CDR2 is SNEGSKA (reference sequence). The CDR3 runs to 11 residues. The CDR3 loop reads CSALQGREQYF. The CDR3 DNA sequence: TGCAGTGCTCTGCAGGGTCGCGAGCAGTACTTC.

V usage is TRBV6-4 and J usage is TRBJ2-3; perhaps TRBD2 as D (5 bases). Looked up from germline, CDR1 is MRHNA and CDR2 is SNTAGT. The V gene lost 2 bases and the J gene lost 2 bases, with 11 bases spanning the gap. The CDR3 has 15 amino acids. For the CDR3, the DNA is TGTGCCAGCAGTGACGACGGGGAGAACACAGATACGCAGTATTTT. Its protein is CASSDDGENTDTQYF.

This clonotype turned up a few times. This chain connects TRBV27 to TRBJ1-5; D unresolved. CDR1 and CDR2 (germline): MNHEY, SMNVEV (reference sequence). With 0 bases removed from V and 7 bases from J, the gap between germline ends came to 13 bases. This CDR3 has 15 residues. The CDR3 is CASSLSSRAGQPQHF. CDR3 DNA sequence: TGTGCCAGCAGTTTATCGAGTAGGGCTGGCCAGCCCCAGCATTTT.

The CDR3 bases are TGCGCCAGCAGCCAAGAGGGCCAGCCCTATAATTCACCCCTCCACTTT. As protein: CASSQEGQPYNSPLHF. This chain joins TRBV4-1 and TRBJ1-6, with D uncertain. The CDR3 runs 16 residues. Germline-derived CDR1 and CDR2 are MGHRA and YSYEKL. Trimming stripped 0 bases from V and 2 bases from J, with 8 bases between.

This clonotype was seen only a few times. The CDR3 DNA sequence: TGCGCCAGCAGCTTTGGCCCCCCGCGGGGCTTGATAGATACGCAGTATTTT. Translating gives CASSFGPPRGLIDTQYF. V usage is TRBV5-1 and J usage is TRBJ2-3; D perhaps matches TRBD2 (6 bases). The germline V and J ends were trimmed by 2 bases and 5 bases, with 21 bases remaining between them. Germline V gene lookup returns CDR1 SGHRS and CDR2 YFSETQ. This CDR3 is 17 amino acids long.

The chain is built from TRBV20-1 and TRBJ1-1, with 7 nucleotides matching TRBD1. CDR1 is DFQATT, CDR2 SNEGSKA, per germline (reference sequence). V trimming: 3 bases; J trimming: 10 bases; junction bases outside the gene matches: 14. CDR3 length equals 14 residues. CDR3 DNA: TGCAGTGCTAGCCCCTATGACAGGGCAGTCATAGCTTTCTTT. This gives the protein CSASPYDRAVIAFF.

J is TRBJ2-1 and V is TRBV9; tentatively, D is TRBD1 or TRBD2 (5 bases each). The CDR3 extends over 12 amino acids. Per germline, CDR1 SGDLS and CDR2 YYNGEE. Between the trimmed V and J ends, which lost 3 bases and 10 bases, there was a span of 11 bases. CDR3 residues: CASSAAWDEQFF. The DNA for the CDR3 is TGTGCCAGCAGCGCCGCTTGGGACGAGCAGTTCTTC. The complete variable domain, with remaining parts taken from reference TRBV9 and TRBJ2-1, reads DSGVTQTPKHLITATGQRVTLRCSPRSGDLSVYWYQQSLDQGLQFLIQYYNGEERAKGNILERFSAQQFPDLHSELNLSSLELGDSALYFCASSAAWDEQFFGPGTRLTVL.

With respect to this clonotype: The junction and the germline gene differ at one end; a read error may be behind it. The CDR3, as DNA: TGTACCAGCAGTTTAGCGCGCGGGGGGCCATCCTACGAGCAGTACTTC. As protein: CTSSLARGGPSYEQYF. The chain combines TRBV12-3 or TRBV12-4 with TRBJ2-7; 8 nucleotides agree with TRBD2. There are 16 residues in the CDR3.

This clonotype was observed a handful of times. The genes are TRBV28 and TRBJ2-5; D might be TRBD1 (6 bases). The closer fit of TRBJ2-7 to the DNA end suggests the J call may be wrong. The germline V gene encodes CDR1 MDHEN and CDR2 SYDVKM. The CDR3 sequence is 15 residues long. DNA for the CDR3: TGTGCCAGCAGTCACCAACAGGGAGATAGGGACGAGCAGTACTTC. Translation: CASSHQQGDRDEQYF.

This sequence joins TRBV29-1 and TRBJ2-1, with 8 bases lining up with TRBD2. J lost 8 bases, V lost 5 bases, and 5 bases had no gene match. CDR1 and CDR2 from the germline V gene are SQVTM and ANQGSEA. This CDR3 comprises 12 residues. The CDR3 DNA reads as TGCAGCGTTAGGGGACTAGGAGATGAGCAGTTCTTC. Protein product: CSVRGLGDEQFF.